The present T cell receptor beta chain was sequenced within a study of blood T cell repertoires in COVID-19. Overall study context: The cDNA or gDNA used as material had been derived from T cells, B-cell-depleted T cells, or PBMCs.

The authors' processing: The assay estimated nucleated cells by amplifying reference gene primers. Libraries were prepared by immunoSEQ multiplex PCR; TCRdb keeps only in-frame clonotypes and omits some of them. That table supplies the V and J calls and clone size; D and trimming were determined from the DNA. The sample carries about 26,000 clones, roughly 90% recorded once. Germline values: CDR1 LNHDA, CDR2 SQIVND (reference sequence). V lost 11 bases to trimming and J lost 7 bases, with 14 bases between them. This CDR3 spans 11 amino acids. The chain uses TRBV19 and TRBJ1-1; TRBD1 is a possible D gene (5 bases). This TCR was sampled from a human donor in a cohort sampled during active COVID-19. The sample was peripheral blood. The CDR3 is CAQTGGVEAFF. The DNA of the CDR3 is TGTGCCCAAACGGGAGGGGTTGAAGCTTTCTTT. The full variable domain, its missing parts supplied by reference TRBV19 and TRBJ1-1, is DGGITQSPKYLFRKEGQNVTLSCEQNLNHDAMYWYRQDPGQGLRLIYYSQIVNDFQKGDIAEGYSVSREKKESFPLTVTSAQKNPTAFYLCAQTGGVEAFFGQGTRLTVV.